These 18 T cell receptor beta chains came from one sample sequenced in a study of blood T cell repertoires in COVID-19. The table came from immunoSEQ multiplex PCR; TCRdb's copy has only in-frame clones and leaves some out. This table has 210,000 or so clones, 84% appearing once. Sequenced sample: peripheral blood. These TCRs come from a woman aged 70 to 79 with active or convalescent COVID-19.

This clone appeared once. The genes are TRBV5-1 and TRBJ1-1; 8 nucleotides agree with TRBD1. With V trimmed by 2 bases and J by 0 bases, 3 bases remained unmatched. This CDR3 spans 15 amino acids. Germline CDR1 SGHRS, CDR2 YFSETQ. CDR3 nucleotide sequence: TGCGCCAGCAGCTTCCGGACAGGGATGAACACTGAAGCTTTCTTT. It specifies CASSFRTGMNTEAFF.

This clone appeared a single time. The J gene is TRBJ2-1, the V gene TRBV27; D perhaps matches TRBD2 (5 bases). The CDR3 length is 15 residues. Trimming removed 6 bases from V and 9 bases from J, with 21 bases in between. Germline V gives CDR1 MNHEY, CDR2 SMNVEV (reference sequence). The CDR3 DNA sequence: TGTGCCAGCAGCCAGTTAGGAGGCAATCCCGGTGAGCAGTTCTTC. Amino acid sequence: CASSQLGGNPGEQFF.

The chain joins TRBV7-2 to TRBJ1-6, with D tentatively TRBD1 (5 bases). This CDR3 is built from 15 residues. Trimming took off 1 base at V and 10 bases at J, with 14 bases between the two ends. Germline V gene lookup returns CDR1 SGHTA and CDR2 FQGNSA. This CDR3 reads CASSLVGGEGSPLHF. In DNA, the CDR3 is TGTGCCAGCAGCTTAGTCGGGGGAGAGGGATCACCCCTCCACTTT. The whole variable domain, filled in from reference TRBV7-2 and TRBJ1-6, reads GAGVSQSPSNKVTEKGKDVELRCDPISGHTALYWYRQSLGQGLEFLIYFQGNSAPDKSGLPSDRFSAERTGGSVSTLTIQRTQQEDSAVYLCASSLVGGEGSPLHFGNGTRLTVT.

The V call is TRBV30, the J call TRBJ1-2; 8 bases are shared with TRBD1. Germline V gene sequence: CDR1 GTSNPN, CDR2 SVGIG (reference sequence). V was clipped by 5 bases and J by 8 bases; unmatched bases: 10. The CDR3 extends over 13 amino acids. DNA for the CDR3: TGTGCCTGGGGGGAGGACAGGGTCGAGGGCTACACCTTC. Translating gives CAWGEDRVEGYTF.

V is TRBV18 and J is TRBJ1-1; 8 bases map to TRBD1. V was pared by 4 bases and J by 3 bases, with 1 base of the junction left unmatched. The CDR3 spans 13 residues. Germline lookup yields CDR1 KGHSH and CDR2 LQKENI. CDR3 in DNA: TGTGCCAGCTCACAGGACAGGGACACTGAAGCTTTCTTT. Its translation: CASSQDRDTEAFF.

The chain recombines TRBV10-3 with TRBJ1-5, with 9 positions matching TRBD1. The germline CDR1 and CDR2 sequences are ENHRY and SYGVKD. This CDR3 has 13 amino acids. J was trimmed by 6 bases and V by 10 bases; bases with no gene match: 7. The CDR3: CANKTGGIQPQHF. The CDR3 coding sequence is TGTGCCAACAAGACAGGGGGTATTCAGCCCCAGCATTTT.

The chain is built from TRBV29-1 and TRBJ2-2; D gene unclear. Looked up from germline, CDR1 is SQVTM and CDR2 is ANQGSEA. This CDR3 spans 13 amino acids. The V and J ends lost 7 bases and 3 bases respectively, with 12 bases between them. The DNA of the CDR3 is TGCAGCGCCCGTACAGATCACACCGGGGAGCTGTTTTTT. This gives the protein CSARTDHTGELFF.

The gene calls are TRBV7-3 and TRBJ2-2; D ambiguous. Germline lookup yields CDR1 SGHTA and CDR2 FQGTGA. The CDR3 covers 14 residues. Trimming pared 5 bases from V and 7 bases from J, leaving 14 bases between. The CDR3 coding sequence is TGTGCCAGCAGCCTAGACCACCACAACGGGGAGCTGTTTTTT. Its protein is CASSLDHHNGELFF.

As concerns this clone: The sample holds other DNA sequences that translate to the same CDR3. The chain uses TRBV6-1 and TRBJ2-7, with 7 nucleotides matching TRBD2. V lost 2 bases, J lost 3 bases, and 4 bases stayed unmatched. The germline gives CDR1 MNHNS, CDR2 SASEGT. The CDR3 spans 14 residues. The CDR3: CASSERGGSYEQYF. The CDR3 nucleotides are TGTGCCAGCAGTGAAAGAGGCGGGAGCTACGAGCAGTACTTC.

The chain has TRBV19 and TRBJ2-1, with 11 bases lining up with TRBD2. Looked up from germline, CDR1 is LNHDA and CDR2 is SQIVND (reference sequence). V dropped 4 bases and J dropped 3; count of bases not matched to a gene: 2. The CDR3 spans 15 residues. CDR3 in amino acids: CASSNLAGGYNEQFF. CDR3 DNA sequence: TGTGCCAGTAGTAACCTAGCGGGAGGCTACAATGAGCAGTTCTTC.

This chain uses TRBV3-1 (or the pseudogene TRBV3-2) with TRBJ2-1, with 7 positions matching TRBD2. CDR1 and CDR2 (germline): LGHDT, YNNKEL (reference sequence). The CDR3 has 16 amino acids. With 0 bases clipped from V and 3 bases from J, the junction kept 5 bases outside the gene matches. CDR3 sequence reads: CASSQDPTGGYNEQFF. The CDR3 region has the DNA TGTGCCAGCAGCCAAGATCCAACGGGAGGCTACAATGAGCAGTTCTTC.

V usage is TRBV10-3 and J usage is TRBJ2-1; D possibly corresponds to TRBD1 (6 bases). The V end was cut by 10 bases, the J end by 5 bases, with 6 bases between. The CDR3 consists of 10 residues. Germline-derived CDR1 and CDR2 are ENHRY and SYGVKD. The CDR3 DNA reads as TGTGCCACAGGGGACAATGAGCAGTTCTTC. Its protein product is CATGDNEQFF.

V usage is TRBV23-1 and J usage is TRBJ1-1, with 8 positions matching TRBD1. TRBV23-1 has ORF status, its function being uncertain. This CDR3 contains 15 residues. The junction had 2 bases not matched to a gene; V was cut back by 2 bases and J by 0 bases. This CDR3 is CASSQGDRLNTEAFF. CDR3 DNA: TGCGCCAGCAGTCAAGGGGACAGGTTGAACACTGAAGCTTTCTTT.

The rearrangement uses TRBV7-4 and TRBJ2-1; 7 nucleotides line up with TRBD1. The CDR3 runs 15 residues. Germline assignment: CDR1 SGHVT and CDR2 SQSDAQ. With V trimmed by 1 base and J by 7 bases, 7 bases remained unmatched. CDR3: CASSLGTGGPNEQFF. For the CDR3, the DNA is TGTGCCAGCAGCTTAGGGACAGGAGGCCCGAATGAGCAGTTCTTC.

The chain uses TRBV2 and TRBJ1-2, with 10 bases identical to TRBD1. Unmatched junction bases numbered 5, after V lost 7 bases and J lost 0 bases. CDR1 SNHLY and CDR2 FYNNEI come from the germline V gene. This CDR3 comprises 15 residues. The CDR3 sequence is CASTRQGAANYGYTF. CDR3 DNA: TGTGCCAGCACCAGACAGGGGGCAGCTAACTATGGCTACACCTTC. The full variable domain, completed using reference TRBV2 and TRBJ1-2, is EPEVTQTPSHQVTQMGQEVILRCVPISNHLYFYWYRQILGQKVEFLVSFYNNEISEKSEIFDDQFSVERPDGSNFTLKIRSTKLEDSAMYFCASTRQGAANYGYTFGSGTRLTVV.

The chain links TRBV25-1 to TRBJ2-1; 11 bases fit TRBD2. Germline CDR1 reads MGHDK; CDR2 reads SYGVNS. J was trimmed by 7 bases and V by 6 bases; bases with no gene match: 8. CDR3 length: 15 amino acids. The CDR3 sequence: CASSLTSGSKNEQFF. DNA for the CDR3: TGTGCCAGCAGCCTCACTAGCGGGAGTAAGAATGAGCAGTTCTTC.

The CDR3 DNA sequence: TGTGCCAGCAGCTTGCAGGCCGCGAACACCGGGGAGCTGTTTTTT. It codes for CASSLQAANTGELFF. V is TRBV5-4 and J is TRBJ2-2; D remains unclear. There are 15 residues in the CDR3. Per the germline V gene, CDR1 is SGHNT and CDR2 is YYREEE (reference sequence). V lost 1 base to trimming and J lost 0 bases, with 7 bases between them.

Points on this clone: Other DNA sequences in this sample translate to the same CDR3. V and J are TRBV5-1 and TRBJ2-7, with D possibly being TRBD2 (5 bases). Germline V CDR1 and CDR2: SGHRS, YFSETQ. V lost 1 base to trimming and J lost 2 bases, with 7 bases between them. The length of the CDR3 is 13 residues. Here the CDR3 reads CASSLTGTYEQYF. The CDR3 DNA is TGCGCCAGCAGCTTGACGGGAACCTACGAGCAGTACTTC.